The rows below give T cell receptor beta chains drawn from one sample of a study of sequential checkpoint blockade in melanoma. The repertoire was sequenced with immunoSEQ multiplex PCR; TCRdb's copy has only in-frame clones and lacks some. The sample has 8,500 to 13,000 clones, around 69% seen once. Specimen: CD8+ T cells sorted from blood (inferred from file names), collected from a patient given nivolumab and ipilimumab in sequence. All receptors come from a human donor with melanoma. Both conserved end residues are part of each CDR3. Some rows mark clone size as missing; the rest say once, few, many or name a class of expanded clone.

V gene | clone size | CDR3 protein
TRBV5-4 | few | CASSFASGETYEQYF
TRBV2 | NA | CASSEVAGRGYNEQFF
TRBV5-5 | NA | CASSQATGGTYNEQFF
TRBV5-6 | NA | CASSWRRRQETQYF
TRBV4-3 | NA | CASSPRSGQGGNEQFF
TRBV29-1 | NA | CSVEGPYYDNYGYTF
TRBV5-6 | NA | CASSWTATDTQYF
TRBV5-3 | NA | CAGGTSGSPPYNEQFF
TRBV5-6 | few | CASSLELGRGPYEQYF
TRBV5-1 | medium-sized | CASSLVGTEDYEQYF
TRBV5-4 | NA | CASSLGLAGQETQYF
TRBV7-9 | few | CAQGNTGNTIYF
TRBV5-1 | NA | CASRLASNYGYTF
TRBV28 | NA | CASSLSRDREGYTF
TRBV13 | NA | CASSLGRVWYEQYF
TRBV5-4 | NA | CASSRDRDSPLHF
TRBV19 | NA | CASSQTGNQPQHF
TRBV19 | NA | CASSPDRGISTDTQYF
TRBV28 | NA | CASSLQGAGQPQHF
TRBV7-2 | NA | CASSLDEQGGYFTDTQYF
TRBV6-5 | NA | CAVGDRGNTGELFF
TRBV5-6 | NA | CASSLNFGVFNQPQHF
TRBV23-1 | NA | CASSHPSAERGYTF
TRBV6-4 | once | CASSERGTGAKAEAFF
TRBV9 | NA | CASSVETGGYNEQFF
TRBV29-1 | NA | CSVEGQGGAYEQYF
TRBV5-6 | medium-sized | CASSLVGSSYEQYF
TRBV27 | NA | CASSAGLSYEQYF
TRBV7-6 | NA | CASSPVGSGRPVYNEQFF